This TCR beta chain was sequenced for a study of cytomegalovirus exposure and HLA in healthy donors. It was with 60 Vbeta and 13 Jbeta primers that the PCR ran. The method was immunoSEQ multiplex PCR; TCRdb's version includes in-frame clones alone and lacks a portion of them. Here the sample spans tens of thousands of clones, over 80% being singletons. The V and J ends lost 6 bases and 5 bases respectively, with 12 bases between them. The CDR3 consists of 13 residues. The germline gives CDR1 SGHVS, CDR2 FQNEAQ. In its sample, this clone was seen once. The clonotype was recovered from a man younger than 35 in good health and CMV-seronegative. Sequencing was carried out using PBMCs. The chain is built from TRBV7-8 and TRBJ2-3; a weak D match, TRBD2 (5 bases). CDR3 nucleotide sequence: TGTGCCAGCAGGTGGGCCCGGGGAGATACGCAGTATTTT. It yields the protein CASRWARGDTQYF.